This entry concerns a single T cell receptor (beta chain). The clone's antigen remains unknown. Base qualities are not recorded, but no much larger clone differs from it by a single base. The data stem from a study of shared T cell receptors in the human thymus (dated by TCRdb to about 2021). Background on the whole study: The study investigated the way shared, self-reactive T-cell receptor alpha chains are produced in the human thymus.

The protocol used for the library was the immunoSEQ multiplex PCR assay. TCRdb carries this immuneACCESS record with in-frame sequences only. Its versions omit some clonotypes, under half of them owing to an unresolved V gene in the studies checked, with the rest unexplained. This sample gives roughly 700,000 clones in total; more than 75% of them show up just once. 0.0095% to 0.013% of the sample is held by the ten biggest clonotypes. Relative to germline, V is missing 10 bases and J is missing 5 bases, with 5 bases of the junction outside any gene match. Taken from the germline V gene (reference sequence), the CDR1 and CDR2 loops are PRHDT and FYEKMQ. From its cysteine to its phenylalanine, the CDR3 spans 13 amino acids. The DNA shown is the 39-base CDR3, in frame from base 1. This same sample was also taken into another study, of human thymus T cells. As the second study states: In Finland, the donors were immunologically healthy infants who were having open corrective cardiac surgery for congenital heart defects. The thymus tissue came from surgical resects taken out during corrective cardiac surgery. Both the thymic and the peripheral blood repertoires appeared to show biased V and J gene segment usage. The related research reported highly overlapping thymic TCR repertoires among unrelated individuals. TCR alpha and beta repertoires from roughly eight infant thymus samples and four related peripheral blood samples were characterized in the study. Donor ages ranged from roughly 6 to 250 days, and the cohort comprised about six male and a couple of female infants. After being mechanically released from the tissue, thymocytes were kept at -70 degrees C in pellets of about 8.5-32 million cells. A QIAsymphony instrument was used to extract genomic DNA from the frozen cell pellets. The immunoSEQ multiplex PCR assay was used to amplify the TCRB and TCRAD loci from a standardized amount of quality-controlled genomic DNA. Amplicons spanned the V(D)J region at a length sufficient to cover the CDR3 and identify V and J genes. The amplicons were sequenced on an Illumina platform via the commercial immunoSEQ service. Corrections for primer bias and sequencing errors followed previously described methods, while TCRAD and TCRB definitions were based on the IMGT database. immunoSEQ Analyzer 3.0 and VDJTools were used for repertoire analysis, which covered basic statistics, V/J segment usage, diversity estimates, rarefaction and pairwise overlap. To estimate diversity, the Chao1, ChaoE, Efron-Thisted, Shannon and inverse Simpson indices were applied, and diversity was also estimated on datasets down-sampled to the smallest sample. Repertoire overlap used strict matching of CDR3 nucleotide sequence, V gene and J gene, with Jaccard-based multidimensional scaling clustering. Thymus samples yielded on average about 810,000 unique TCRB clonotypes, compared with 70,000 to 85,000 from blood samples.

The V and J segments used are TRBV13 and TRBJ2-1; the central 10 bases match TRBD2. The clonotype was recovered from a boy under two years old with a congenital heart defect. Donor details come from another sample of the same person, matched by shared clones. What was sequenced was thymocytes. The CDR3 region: CATTSGIHNEQFF. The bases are TGTGCCACCACTAGCGGGATTCACAATGAGCAGTTCTTC. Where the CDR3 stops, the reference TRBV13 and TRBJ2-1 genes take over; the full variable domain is AAGVIQSPRHLIKEKRETATLKCYPIPRHDTVYWYQQGPGQDPQFLISFYEKMQSDKGSIPDRFSAQQFSDYHSELNMSSLELGDSALYFCATTSGIHNEQFFGPGTRLTVL.